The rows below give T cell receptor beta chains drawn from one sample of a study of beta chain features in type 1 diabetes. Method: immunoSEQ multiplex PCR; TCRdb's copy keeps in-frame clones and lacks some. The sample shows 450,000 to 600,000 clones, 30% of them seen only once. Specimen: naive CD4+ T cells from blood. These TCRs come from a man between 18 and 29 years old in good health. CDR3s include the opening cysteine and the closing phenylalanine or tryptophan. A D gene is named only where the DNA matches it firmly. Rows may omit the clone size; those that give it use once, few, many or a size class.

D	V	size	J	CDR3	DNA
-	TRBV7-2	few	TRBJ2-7	CASSLDKYDEQYF	TGTGCCAGCAGCTTAGACAAATACGACGAGCAGTACTTC
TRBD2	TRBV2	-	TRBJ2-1	CASSRGTSGSNEQFF	TGTGCCAGCAGTAGGGGGACTAGCGGGAGCAATGAGCAGTTCTTC
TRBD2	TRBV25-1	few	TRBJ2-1	CASSEWAGGWNEQFF	TGTGCCAGCAGTGAATGGGCGGGAGGGTGGAATGAGCAGTTCTTC
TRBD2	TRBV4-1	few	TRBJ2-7	CASSRLAGGLSYEQYF	TGCGCCAGCAGCAGACTAGCGGGAGGCCTCTCCTACGAGCAGTACTTC
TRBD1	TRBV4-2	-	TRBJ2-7	CASSQDPSGRGPYEQYF	TGTGCCAGCAGCCAAGACCCCTCAGGCAGGGGGCCCTACGAGCAGTACTTC
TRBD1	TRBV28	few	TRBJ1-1	CASSPGTGNTEAFF	TGTGCCAGCAGTCCAGGGACAGGGAACACTGAAGCTTTCTTT
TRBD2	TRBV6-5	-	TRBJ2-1	CASRLAGSSYNEQFF	TGTGCCAGCAGATTAGCGGGGAGCTCCTACAATGAGCAGTTCTTC
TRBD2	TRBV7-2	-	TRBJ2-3	CASSPRTSGSGADTQYF	TGTGCCAGCAGCCCCAGGACTAGCGGGAGTGGGGCAGATACGCAGTATTTT
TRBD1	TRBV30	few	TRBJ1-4	CAWSPQSTGRKLFF	TGTGCCTGGAGTCCCCAATCGACAGGGAGGAAACTGTTTTTT
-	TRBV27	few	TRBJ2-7	CASSLPGHSYEQYF	TGTGCCAGCAGTTTACCAGGGCACTCCTACGAGCAGTACTTC
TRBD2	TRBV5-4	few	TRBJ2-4	CASSAGTSHIQYF	TGTGCCAGCAGTGCCGGGACTAGCCACATTCAGTACTTC
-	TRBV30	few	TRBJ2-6	CAWSVKGLKPGANVLTF	TGTGCCTGGAGTGTAAAGGGGCTCAAGCCTGGGGCCAACGTCCTGACTTTC
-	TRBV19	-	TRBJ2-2	CASSPRRAGNTGELFF	TGTGCCAGTAGTCCCCGCAGGGCGGGGAACACCGGGGAGCTGTTTTTT
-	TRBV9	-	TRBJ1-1	CASSVARNTEAFF	TGTGCCAGCAGCGTAGCTCGAAACACTGAAGCTTTCTTT
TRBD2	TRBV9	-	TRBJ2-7	CASSPSGSSYEQYF	TGTGCCAGCAGCCCTAGCGGGAGTTCCTACGAGCAGTACTTC
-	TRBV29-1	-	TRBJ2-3	CSVESSGGFDTQYF	TGCAGCGTTGAAAGCTCGGGTGGCTTTGATACGCAGTATTTT
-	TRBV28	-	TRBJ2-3	CASSLWGRTDTQYF	TGTGCCAGCAGTTTGTGGGGCCGCACAGATACGCAGTATTTT
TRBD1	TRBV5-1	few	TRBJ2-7	CASSSTGTGSYEQYF	TGCGCCAGCAGTTCGACCGGGACAGGGTCCTACGAGCAGTACTTC
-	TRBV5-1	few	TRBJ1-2	CASSLDRDGYTF	TGCGCCAGCAGCTTGGACAGGGACGGCTACACCTTC
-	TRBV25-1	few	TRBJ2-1	CASSEYSYSEQFF	TGTGCCAGCAGTGAGTATAGTTACTCTGAGCAGTTCTTC
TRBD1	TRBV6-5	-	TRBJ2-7	CASSYGTGASSYEQYF	TGTGCCAGCAGTTACGGGACAGGTGCCAGCTCCTACGAGCAGTACTTC
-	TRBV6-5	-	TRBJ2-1	CASSGMTLNEQFF	TGTGCCAGCTCTGGGATGACTCTCAATGAGCAGTTCTTC
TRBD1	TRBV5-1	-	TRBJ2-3	CASSLFAVGQGAADTQYF	TGCGCCAGCAGCTTGTTTGCCGTAGGACAGGGGGCCGCAGATACGCAGTATTTT
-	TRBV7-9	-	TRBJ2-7	CASSFSQVEQYF	TGTGCCAGCAGCTTTAGTCAGGTTGAGCAGTACTTC
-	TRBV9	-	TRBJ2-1	CASSVRLAGYNEQFF	TGTGCCAGCAGCGTCAGGCTAGCTGGCTACAATGAGCAGTTCTTC
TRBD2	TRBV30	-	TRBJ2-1	CAWSVDGGTYNEQFF	TGTGCCTGGAGTGTAGACGGGGGGACCTACAATGAGCAGTTCTTC
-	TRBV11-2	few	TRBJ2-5	CASSPQVQIQETQYF	TGTGCCAGCAGCCCCCAGGTCCAAATCCAAGAGACCCAGTACTTC
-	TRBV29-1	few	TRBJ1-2	CSVALIYGYTF	TGCAGCGTTGCGCTGATCTACGGCTACACCTTC
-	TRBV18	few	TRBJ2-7	CASSFAYEQYF	TGTGCCAGCTCATTCGCCTACGAGCAGTACTTC
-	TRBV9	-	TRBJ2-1	CASSDRFSYNEQFF	TGTGCCAGCAGCGACAGATTTTCCTACAATGAGCAGTTCTTC
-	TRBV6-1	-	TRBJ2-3	CASSEASTDTQYF	TGTGCCAGCAGTGAAGCCTCTACAGATACGCAGTATTTT
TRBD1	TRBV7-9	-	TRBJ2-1	CASRQGQGIYNEQFF	TGTGCCAGCAGACAGGGACAGGGGATCTACAATGAGCAGTTCTTC
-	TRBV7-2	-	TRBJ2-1	CASSRGVYNEQFF	TGTGCCAGCAGCCGCGGAGTCTACAATGAGCAGTTCTTC
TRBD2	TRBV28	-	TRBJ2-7	CASSHLLAADNEQYF	TGTGCCAGCAGTCACCTACTAGCGGCAGACAACGAGCAGTACTTC
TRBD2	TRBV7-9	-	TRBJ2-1	CASSEGLAVNEQFF	TGTGCCAGCAGCGAAGGGCTAGCGGTTAATGAGCAGTTCTTC
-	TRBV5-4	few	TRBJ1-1	CASSRYPIPEAFF	TGTGCCAGCTCCAGGTATCCCATCCCTGAAGCTTTCTTT
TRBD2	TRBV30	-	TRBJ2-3	CAWSGLAGSTDTQYF	TGTGCCTGGAGCGGACTAGCGGGCAGCACAGATACGCAGTATTTT
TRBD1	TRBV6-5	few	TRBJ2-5	CASSWTRGHETQYF	TGTGCCAGCAGTTGGACCAGGGGGCACGAGACCCAGTACTTC
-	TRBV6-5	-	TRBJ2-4	CASSGESKNIQYF	TGTGCCAGCAGCGGAGAGTCCAAAAACATTCAGTACTTC
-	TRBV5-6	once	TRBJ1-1	CASSFGGRNTEAFF	TGTGCCAGCAGCTTCGGGGGGAGGAACACTGAAGCTTTCTTT
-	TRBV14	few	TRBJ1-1	CASSHLILNTEAFF	TGTGCCAGCAGCCACCTTATTCTAAACACTGAAGCTTTCTTT
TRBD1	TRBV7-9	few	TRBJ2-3	CASSSGTEFTDTQYF	TGTGCCAGCAGCTCCGGGACAGAATTCACAGATACGCAGTATTTT
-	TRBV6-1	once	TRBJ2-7	CATAPGLFYEQYF	TGTGCCACTGCTCCGGGACTCTTCTACGAGCAGTACTTC
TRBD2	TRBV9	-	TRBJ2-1	CASSVQTSSYNEQFF	TGTGCCAGCAGCGTCCAGACTAGCTCTTACAATGAGCAGTTCTTC
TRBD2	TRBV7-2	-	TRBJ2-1	CASSPWEGQFF	TGTGCCAGCAGCCCCTGGGAGGGGCAGTTCTTC
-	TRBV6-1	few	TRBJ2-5	CASSPRTGETQYF	TGTGCCAGCAGTCCCCGGACCGGGGAGACCCAGTACTTC
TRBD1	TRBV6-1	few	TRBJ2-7	CASFRQGKIYEQYF	TGTGCCAGCTTCCGACAGGGAAAAATCTACGAGCAGTACTTC